These T cell receptor beta chains were read from a single sample in a study of T-cell reconstitution after alpha-beta-depleted transplantation in children. TCRdb called the PCR reads again in MiXCR, with one record for every CDR3 protein. The repertoire includes roughly 500,000 distinct CDR3 sequences, about 33% of them detected once, and approximately 2.3% sits in the top ten. The sequencing here drew on PBMCs from the stem cell graft donor, taken from the stem cell graft. These receptors came from a human donor who donated a stem cell graft to a child with aplastic anemia. CDR3s include the opening cysteine and the closing phenylalanine or tryptophan.

CDR3,V,J
CASSLPGHRNEKLFF,TRBV3-1,TRBJ1-4
CASSPETGEAFF,TRBV5-1,TRBJ1-1
CSVEDPLEQFF,TRBV29-1,TRBJ2-1
CASSERGQGGDTQYF,TRBV6-1,TRBJ2-3
CASSQDSAMGETQYF,TRBV4-1,TRBJ2-5
CAWSSQGSQPQHF,TRBV30,TRBJ1-5
CSAQDGERGYTF,TRBV20-1,TRBJ1-2
CSASLDYSGELFF,TRBV20-1,TRBJ2-2
CASSLISSTPTHTDTQYF,TRBV28,TRBJ2-3
CASSQKTGELFF,TRBV12-3/TRBV12-4,TRBJ2-2
CASSLGRAGGYGYTF,TRBV12-3/TRBV12-4,TRBJ1-2
CASSPNGESWETQYF,TRBV5-1,TRBJ2-5
CASSYVTKNIQYF,TRBV6-2/TRBV6-3,TRBJ2-4
CASSLDAGGLGEQFF,TRBV12-3/TRBV12-4,TRBJ2-1
CASSSGLAEQFF,TRBV7-2,TRBJ2-1
CSVESGEAFF,TRBV29-1,TRBJ1-1
CATREDRATEAFF,TRBV24-1,TRBJ1-1
CARLTKADSPLHF,TRBV10-3,TRBJ1-6
CASSFNRGWDTEAFF,TRBV5-4,TRBJ1-1
CASSLGSGDSSYNEQFF,TRBV5-1,TRBJ2-1
CASSFAGIGQPQHF,TRBV12-3/TRBV12-4,TRBJ1-5
CSARVPGRSKAGELFF,TRBV20-1,TRBJ2-2
CASSGVGDPFYEQYF,TRBV27,TRBJ2-7
CATGNRAQPQHF,TRBV12-3/TRBV12-4,TRBJ1-5
CASLNSLNTEAFF,TRBV25-1,TRBJ1-1
CASSHRTGGRVSNQPQHF,TRBV3-1,TRBJ1-5
CATSATQGSMNTEAFF,TRBV15,TRBJ1-1
CASSPMGQGRGQPQHF,TRBV28,TRBJ1-5
CASRTGRETPYEQYF,TRBV27,TRBJ2-7
CASSFTTGTNYGYTF,TRBV7-2,TRBJ1-2
CSVASQGAVGTQYF,TRBV29-1,TRBJ2-5
CASSYSNGPVHEQYF,TRBV6-5,TRBJ2-7
CASIPATGGYNEQFF,TRBV5-1,TRBJ2-1
CASGFGTGEEETQYF,TRBV6-1,TRBJ2-5
CASSLGLRTDTQYF,TRBV12-3/TRBV12-4,TRBJ2-3
CASSAWASGRRTGELFF,TRBV2,TRBJ2-2
CASSRGTGVGEQYF,TRBV12-3/TRBV12-4,TRBJ2-7
CASSLGFYSNQPQHF,TRBV28,TRBJ1-5
CASSEARAAF,TRBV2,TRBJ1-1
CASSPRTDRTWEKLFF,TRBV7-9,TRBJ1-4